Listed below are T cell receptor beta chains from one sample, sequenced in a study of T cell responses to AZD1222 COVID-19 vaccine. Here immunoSEQ multiplex PCR was the method, and the copy in TCRdb shows in-frame clones only, minus some. The sample contains about 120,000 clones, about nine tenths of which appear only once. Specimen: peripheral blood, collected on day 0 of AZD1222 vaccination. The receptors derive from an adult in good health. The CDR3 runs from the conserved cysteine through the conserved F or W. A D gene is named only where the DNA matches it firmly. Size values are once, few and many counts, or a class for expanded clones, and some rows have none.

NA	TRBV28	TRBJ1-5	once	TGTGCCAGCAGGTTGGGCGCCCGGCAGCCCCAGCATTTT	CASRLGARQPQHF
NA	TRBV11-2	TRBJ2-3	NA	TGTGCCAGCAGCTTGGGAGGTGCGGGGCAGCCAGATACGCAGTATTTT	CASSLGGAGQPDTQYF
NA	TRBV7-9	TRBJ1-1	NA	TGTGCCAGCAGCGGGGTAAGGGGGGCGGATGAAGCTTTCTTT	CASSGVRGADEAFF
TRBD1	TRBV18	TRBJ2-7	NA	TGTGCCAGCTCACCAGGGACAGGGGGCAGGTACGAGCAGTACTTC	CASSPGTGGRYEQYF
TRBD1	TRBV5-1	TRBJ1-2	NA	TGCGCCAGCAGCTTGGATGGAGGGGGCTCGGATGGCTACACCTTC	CASSLDGGGSDGYTF
TRBD2	TRBV28	TRBJ2-1	NA	TGTGCCAGCACTTGGACTAGCGGCGTGGATGAGCAGTTCTTC	CASTWTSGVDEQFF
NA	TRBV6-5	TRBJ1-1	NA	TGTGCCAGCAGCGCTCCGAACACTGAAGCTTTCTTT	CASSAPNTEAFF
NA	TRBV5-1	TRBJ2-1	NA	TGCGCCAGCAGCCCTGGACCCTACAATGAGCAGTTCTTC	CASSPGPYNEQFF
NA	TRBV4-2	TRBJ2-4	once	TGTGCCAGCAGCCAAGAAATGACAGGCGGGTGGGGCAAAAACATTCAGTACTTC	CASSQEMTGGWGKNIQYF
TRBD1	TRBV4-1	TRBJ2-7	NA	TGCGCCAGCAGCCAACAGTGGACAGGGATTTACGAGCAGTACTTC	CASSQQWTGIYEQYF
NA	TRBV13	TRBJ2-7	NA	TGTGCCAGCAGCTTAGAGGGGTGGGGGACGCACTTCTCCTACGAGCAGTACTTC	CASSLEGWGTHFSYEQYF